This TCR beta chain was sequenced during a study of glioma-infiltrating T cells after dendritic cell vaccination. Data came from immunoSEQ multiplex PCR; TCRdb stores just in-frame clones and leaves some out. The sample has around 100,000 clones, 80% to 90% seen once. Germline V gene lookup returns CDR1 MNHEY and CDR2 SVGAGI. V was shortened by 4 bases and J by 8 bases, with 20 bases between the two germline ends. CDR3 length: 15 residues. The specimen was blood, collected before dendritic cell vaccination. The source of this sequence is a human donor with glioblastoma. The V and J genes are TRBV6-5 and TRBJ1-2, with a tentative D call TRBD1 (5 bases). CDR3 amino acids: CASSWGGAQGSGYTF. For the CDR3, the DNA is TGTGCCAGCAGTTGGGGGGGTGCGCAGGGAAGCGGCTACACCTTC.